Described below is a single TCR beta chain sequence and its context. Its antigen is not identified. MiXCR, run by TCRdb on the 5' RACE reads, gives a single entry per CDR3 protein. Of 45,000 to 55,000 distinct CDR3 sequences listed, approximately 23% are singletons. Naive CD4+ T cells were purified with Tregs depleted by CD25. Notes on the study in general: Tumor Treg TCRs overlapped most with tumor naive CD4+ cells. Tumor memory CD4+ T cell TCR gene usage clustered with blood and lymph node memory CD4+ cells and lymph node naive CD4+ cells.

Germline V gene lookup returns CDR1 DFQATT and CDR2 SNEGSKA (reference sequence). The CDR3 totals 15 residues. The V gene end was trimmed by 1 base and the J gene end by 2 bases; junction bases not matched to a gene: 6. Sequencing was carried out using tumor-infiltrating naive CD4+ T cells sorted from the breast tumor. Described subset: naive CD4+ T cells, CD4+CD45RA+CD25-. This receptor was taken from a female donor with breast cancer. V is TRBV20-1 and J is TRBJ2-5; 8 bases map to TRBD2. For the CDR3, the DNA is TGCAGTGCTAGAGGTGCGACTAGCGCACAAGAGACCCAGTACTTC. As protein: CSARGATSAQETQYF.